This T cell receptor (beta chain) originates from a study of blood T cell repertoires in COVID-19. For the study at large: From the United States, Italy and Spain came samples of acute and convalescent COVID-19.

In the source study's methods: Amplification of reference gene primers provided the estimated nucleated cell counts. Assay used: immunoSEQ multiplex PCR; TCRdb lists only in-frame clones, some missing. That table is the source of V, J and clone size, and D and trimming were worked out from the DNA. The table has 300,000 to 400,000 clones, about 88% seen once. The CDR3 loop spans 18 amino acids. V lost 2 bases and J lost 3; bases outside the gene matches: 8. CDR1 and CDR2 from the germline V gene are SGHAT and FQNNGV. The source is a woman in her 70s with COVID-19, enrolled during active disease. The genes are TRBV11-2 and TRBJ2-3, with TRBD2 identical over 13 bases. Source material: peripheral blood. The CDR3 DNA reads TGTGCCAGCAGCTTAACTAGCGGGGGGGCAATAGGGACAGATACGCAGTATTTT. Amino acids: CASSLTSGGAIGTDTQYF.